This T cell receptor beta chain was retrieved from a study of blood T cells in healthy people across ages. With a J-beta primer mix and a sample-barcoded 5' primer, a second PCR ran about 7 to 12 cycles. MiXCR was run by TCRdb on the 5' RACE reads, yielding one entry per CDR3 protein. This table has about 1.4 million distinct CDR3 sequences, 59% appearing once. Trimming took 6 bases from V and 5 from J, leaving 10 bases between them. Germline V gene lookup returns CDR1 SNHLY and CDR2 FYNNEI. This CDR3 has 12 amino acids. This sequence was found in a man aged 18-30 years in good health. Sequenced input: blood. This chain uses TRBV2 with TRBJ1-2; D is undetermined. The CDR3: CASRGPHYGYTF. DNA of the CDR3: TGTGCCAGCAGAGGACCACATTATGGCTACACCTTC.